A single sample gave rise to the 13 T cell receptor beta chains below, sequenced in a study of T-cell memory formation after mild COVID-19. One entry per CDR3 protein results from TCRdb running MiXCR on the 5' RACE reads. The data show around 370,000 distinct CDR3 sequences, under 25% seen once. The sample was PBMCs or a T cell subset sorted from them (not recorded which). These TCRs come from an adult woman who had mild COVID-19 (a few samples of this study predate the infection). Cell type and time point are not known.

This chain links TRBV24-1 with TRBJ2-4, with 7 bases fitting TRBD1. The CDR3 runs 15 residues. Trimming at V came to 5 bases and at J to 0 bases, leaving 3 bases not matched to a gene. The germline CDR1 and CDR2 sequences are KGHDR and SFDVKD. The CDR3 sequence is CATSGTGVAKNIQYF. As DNA, the CDR3 is TGTGCCACCAGTGGAACAGGGGTAGCCAAAAACATTCAGTACTTC.

This clonotype occurred a few times. This rearrangement joins TRBV4-3 to TRBJ2-2, with D hard to call. The CDR3 extends over 13 amino acids. Germline loops: CDR1 LGHNA, CDR2 YSLEER. The V gene lost 0 bases and the J gene lost 6 bases, with 5 bases spanning the gap. CDR3 in amino acids: CASSQDHPGELFF. CDR3 coding DNA: TGCGCCAGCAGCCAAGATCACCCCGGGGAGCTGTTTTTT.

V gene TRBV30 combines with J gene TRBJ2-1; possible D gene TRBD2, 5 bases. Trimming cost V 3 bases and J 11 bases, with 17 bases left between them. This CDR3 has 13 amino acids. Per the germline V gene, CDR1 is GTSNPN and CDR2 is SVGIG (reference sequence). CDR3 loop: CAWSSSSGYKQFF. Here the CDR3 DNA reads TGTGCCTGGAGCTCCTCGAGCGGATACAAGCAGTTCTTC.

This clonotype was detected a few times. The genes are TRBV3-1 and TRBJ2-3; 9 bases match TRBD2. Germline V gene data show CDR1 as LGHDT and CDR2 as YNNKEL (reference sequence). The CDR3 runs to 13 residues. Losses at the gene ends were 8 bases for V and 3 bases for J; bases not matched to a gene: 3. CDR3 nucleotide sequence: TGTGCCAGCGGGCTAGCGGGGACAGATACGCAGTATTTT. It specifies CASGLAGTDTQYF.

Only a few counts were recorded for this clonotype. The chain's CDR3 is CASSAQGGGKTQYF. The CDR3 coding sequence is TGTGCCAGCAGCGCACAGGGGGGGGGGAAGACCCAGTACTTC. The gene calls are TRBV9 and TRBJ2-5; a weak D match, TRBD1 (8 bases). The germline gives CDR1 SGDLS, CDR2 YYNGEE. Trimming left V 3 bases short and J 6 bases short, with 15 bases between. The CDR3 sequence is 14 residues long.

The sample holds a few counts of this clonotype. The DNA of the CDR3 is TGTGCCAGCAGGGGGGGATTCGGTGAGCAGTTCTTC. It yields the protein CASRGGFGEQFF. This chain connects TRBV7-2 to TRBJ2-1, with D maybe TRBD2 (6 bases). The CDR3 covers 12 residues. CDR1 SGHTA and CDR2 FQGNSA come from the germline V gene. Trimming took off 6 bases at V and 9 bases at J, with 12 bases between the two ends.

There are a few counts of this clonotype. The chain couples TRBV20-1 to TRBJ1-2, with 7 nucleotides matching TRBD1. V was clipped by 4 bases and J by 2 bases; unmatched bases: 4. Per germline, CDR1 DFQATT and CDR2 SNEGSKA (reference sequence). CDR3 size: 13 residues. CDR3 in amino acids: CSATLTGNYGYTF. CDR3 DNA: TGCAGTGCTACTCTGACAGGGAACTATGGCTACACCTTC.

The chain carries TRBV30 and TRBJ2-7; 10 bases line up with TRBD1. Germline V lookup: CDR1 GTSNPN, CDR2 SVGIG (reference sequence). After removal of 3 bases from V and 4 bases from J, the junction contained 6 bases not matched to a gene. The CDR3 contains 14 residues. CDR3 DNA: TGTGCCTGGAGGGTCCCGGGACAGGGGTACGAGCAGTACTTC. Protein product: CAWRVPGQGYEQYF.

J is TRBJ2-1 and V is TRBV19; TRBD2 matches 13 bases. The CDR3 spans 18 residues. The V gene end was trimmed by 6 bases and the J gene end by 1 base; junction bases not matched to a gene: 9. Germline-derived CDR1 and CDR2 are LNHDA and SQIVND (reference sequence). CDR3 loop: CASSARTSGRGSYNEQFF. The CDR3 DNA is TGTGCCAGTAGCGCTAGAACTAGCGGGAGGGGGTCCTACAATGAGCAGTTCTTC.

This clonotype has more than one count but fewer than ten. CDR3 sequence (DNA): TGTGCCAGCAGCTTAGATCAGTGGGGCTCGGTGAGCACAGATACGCAGTATTTT. Its translation is CASSLDQWGSVSTDTQYF. This chain connects TRBV11-2 to TRBJ2-3, with D tentatively TRBD1 (5 bases). Germline lookup yields CDR1 SGHAT and CDR2 FQNNGV. The germline V and J ends were trimmed by 0 bases and 0 bases, with 16 bases remaining between them. The CDR3 is 18 residues long.

This clonotype appeared many times. The chain couples TRBV20-1 to TRBJ2-1; no clear D. Trimming pared 5 bases from V and 2 bases from J, leaving 10 bases between. CDR1 and CDR2 from the germline V gene are DFQATT and SNEGSKA (reference sequence). CDR3 length equals 13 residues. CDR3 sequence: CSAPKPPYNEQFF. The DNA of the CDR3 is TGCAGTGCTCCAAAGCCTCCCTACAATGAGCAGTTCTTC.

This clonotype occurred a few times. V is TRBV5-1 and J is TRBJ2-1; 7 positions match TRBD1. Germline assignment: CDR1 SGHRS and CDR2 YFSETQ. This CDR3 has 13 amino acids. The V and J ends lost 4 bases and 7 bases, in that order; junction bases with no gene match: 5. This CDR3 reads CASSPTGFNEQFF. The CDR3 DNA sequence: TGCGCCAGCAGCCCGACAGGGTTTAATGAGCAGTTCTTC.

CDR3 sequence: CAWSSGSGANVLTF. The CDR3 region has the DNA TGTGCCTGGAGTTCAGGGTCTGGGGCCAACGTCCTGACTTTC. The chain employs TRBV30 and TRBJ2-6; TRBD1 might be the D (5 bases). Per germline, CDR1 GTSNPN and CDR2 SVGIG (reference sequence). V dropped 2 bases and J dropped 1 base, with 6 bases sitting between them. The CDR3 length is 14 residues.